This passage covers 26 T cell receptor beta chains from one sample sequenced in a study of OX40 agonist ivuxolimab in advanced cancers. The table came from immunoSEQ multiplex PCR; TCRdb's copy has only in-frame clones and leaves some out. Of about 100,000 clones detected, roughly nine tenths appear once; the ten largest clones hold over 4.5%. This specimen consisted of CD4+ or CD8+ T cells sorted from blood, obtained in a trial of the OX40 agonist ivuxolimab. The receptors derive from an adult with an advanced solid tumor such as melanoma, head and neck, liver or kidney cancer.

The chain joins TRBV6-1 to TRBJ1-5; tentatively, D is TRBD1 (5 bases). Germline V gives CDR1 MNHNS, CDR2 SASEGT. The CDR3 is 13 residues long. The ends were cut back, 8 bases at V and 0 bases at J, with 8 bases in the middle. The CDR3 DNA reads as TGTGCCAGCGGCAGGGATAGCAATCAGCCCCAGCATTTT. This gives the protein CASGRDSNQPQHF.

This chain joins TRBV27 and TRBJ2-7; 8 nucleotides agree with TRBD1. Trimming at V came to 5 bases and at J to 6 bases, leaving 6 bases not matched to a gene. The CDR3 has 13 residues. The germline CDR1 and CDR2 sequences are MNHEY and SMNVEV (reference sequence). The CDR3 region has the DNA TGTGCCAGCAGTGACCGACAGGGGATCGAGCAGTACTTC. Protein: CASSDRQGIEQYF.

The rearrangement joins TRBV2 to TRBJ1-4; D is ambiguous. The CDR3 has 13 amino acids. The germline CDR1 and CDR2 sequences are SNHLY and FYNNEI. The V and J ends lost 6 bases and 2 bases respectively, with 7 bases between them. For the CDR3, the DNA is TGTGCCAGCAGCAGCAGGACTAATGAAAAACTGTTTTTT. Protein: CASSSRTNEKLFF.

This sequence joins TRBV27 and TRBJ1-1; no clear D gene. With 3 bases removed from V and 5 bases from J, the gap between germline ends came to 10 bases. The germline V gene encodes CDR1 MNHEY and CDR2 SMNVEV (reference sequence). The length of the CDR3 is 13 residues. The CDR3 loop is CASSFNPTTEAFF. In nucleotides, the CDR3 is TGTGCCAGCAGTTTTAACCCTACGACTGAAGCTTTCTTT.

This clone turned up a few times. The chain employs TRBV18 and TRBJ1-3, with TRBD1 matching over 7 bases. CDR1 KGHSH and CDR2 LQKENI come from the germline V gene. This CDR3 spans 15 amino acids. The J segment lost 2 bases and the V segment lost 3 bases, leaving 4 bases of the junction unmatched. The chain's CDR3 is CASSPGTATGNTIYF. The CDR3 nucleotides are TGTGCCAGCTCACCGGGGACAGCGACTGGAAACACCATATATTTT.

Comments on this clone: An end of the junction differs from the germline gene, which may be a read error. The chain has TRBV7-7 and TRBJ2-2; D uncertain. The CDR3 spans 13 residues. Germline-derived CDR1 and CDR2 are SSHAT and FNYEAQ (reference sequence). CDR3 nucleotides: TGTGCTAGCAGCTTATCGCTTCACGGGGAGCTGTTTTTT. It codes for CASSLSLHGELFF.

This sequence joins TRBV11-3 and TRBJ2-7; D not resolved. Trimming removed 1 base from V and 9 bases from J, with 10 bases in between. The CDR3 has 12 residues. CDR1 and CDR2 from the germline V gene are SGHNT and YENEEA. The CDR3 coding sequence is TGTGCCAGCAGCTTAGGGGATTATGGGCAGTACTTC. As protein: CASSLGDYGQYF.

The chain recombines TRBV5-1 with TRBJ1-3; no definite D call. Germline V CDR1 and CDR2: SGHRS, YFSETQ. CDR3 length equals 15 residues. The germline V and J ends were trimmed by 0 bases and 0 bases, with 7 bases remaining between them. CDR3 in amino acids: CASSLEANSGNTIYF. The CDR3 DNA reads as TGCGCCAGCAGCTTGGAGGCAAACTCTGGAAACACCATATATTTT.

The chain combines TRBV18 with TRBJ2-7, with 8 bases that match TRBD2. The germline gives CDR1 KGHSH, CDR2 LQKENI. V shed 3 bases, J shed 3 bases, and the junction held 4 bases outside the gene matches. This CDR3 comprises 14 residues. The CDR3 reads CASSPGLGNYEQYF. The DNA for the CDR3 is TGTGCCAGCTCACCGGGACTAGGTAACTACGAGCAGTACTTC.

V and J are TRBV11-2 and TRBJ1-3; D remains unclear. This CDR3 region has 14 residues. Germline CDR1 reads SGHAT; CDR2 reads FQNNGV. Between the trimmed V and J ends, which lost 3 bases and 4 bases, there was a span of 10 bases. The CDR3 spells CASSLDGLGNTIYF. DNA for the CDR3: TGTGCCAGCAGCTTGGACGGTCTCGGAAACACCATATATTTT.

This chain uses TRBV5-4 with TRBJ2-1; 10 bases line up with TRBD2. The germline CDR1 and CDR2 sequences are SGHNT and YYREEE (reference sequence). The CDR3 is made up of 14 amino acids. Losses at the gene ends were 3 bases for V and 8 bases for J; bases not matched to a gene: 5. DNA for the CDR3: TGTGCCAGCAGCTCTAGCGGGAGTATCGATGAGCAGTTCTTC. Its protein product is CASSSSGSIDEQFF.

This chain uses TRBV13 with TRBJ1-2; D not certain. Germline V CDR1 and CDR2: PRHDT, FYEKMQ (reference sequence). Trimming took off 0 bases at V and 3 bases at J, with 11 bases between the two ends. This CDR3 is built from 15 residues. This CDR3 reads CASSLGGSIDYGYTF. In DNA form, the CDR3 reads TGTGCCAGCAGCTTAGGCGGCTCAATAGACTATGGCTACACCTTC.

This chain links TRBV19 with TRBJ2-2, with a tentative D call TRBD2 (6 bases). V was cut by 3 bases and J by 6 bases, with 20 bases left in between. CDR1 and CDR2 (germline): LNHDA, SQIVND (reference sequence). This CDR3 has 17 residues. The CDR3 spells CASSMPPRAGRAGELFF. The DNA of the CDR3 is TGTGCCAGTAGTATGCCCCCAAGGGCGGGACGCGCCGGGGAGCTGTTTTTT.

The CDR3 loop is CATSREQRDTDTQYF. The CDR3 bases are TGTGCCACCAGCAGAGAACAGCGGGACACAGATACGCAGTATTTT. This chain joins TRBV15 and TRBJ2-3, with 7 bases aligning to TRBD2. This CDR3 has 15 residues. V lost 0 bases, J lost 2 bases, and 2 bases stayed unmatched. The germline V gene encodes CDR1 LNHNV and CDR2 YYDKDF (reference sequence).

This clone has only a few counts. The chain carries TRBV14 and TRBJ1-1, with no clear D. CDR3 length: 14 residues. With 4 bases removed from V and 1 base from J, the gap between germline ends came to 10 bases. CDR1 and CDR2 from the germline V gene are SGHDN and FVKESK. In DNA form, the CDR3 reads TGTGCCAGCAGCCCTCGAGGGAAGAACACTGAAGCTTTCTTT. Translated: CASSPRGKNTEAFF.

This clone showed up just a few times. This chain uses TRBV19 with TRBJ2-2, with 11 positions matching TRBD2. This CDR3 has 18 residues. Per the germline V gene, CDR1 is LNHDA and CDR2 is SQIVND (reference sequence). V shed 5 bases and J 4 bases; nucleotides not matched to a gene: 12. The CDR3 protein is CASSSILTSGRGTGELFF. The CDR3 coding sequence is TGTGCCAGTAGTTCCATTCTTACTAGCGGGAGAGGCACCGGGGAGCTGTTTTTT.

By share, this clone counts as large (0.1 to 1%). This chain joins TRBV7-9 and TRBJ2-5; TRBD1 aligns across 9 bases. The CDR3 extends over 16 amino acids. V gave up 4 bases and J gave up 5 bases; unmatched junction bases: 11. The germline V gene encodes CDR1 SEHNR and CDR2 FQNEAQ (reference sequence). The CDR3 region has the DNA TGTGCCAGCAGCTACCGGGACAGGGCGACCGAGGAGACCCAGTACTTC. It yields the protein CASSYRDRATEETQYF.

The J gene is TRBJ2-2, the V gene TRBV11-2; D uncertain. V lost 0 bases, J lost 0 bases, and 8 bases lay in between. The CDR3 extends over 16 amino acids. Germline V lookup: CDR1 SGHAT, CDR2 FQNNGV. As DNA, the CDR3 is TGTGCCAGCAGCTTAGAGGGCCAGGCGAACACCGGGGAGCTGTTTTTT. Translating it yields CASSLEGQANTGELFF.

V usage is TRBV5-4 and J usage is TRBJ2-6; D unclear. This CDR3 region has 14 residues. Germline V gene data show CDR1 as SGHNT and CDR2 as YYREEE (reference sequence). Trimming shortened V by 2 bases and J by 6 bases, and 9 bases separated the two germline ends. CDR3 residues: CASSFRSPANVLTF. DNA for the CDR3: TGTGCCAGCAGCTTCCGCAGCCCGGCCAACGTCCTGACTTTC.

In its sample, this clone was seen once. CDR3: CASSRQGSGNTIYF. Here the CDR3 DNA reads TGTGCCAGCAGCCGACAGGGCTCTGGAAACACCATATATTTT. The rearrangement uses TRBV7-2 and TRBJ1-3, with TRBD1 identical over 7 bases. Trimming removed 5 bases from V and 0 bases from J; junction bases left unmatched: 1. Germline V gene data show CDR1 as SGHTA and CDR2 as FQGNSA. The CDR3 contains 14 residues.

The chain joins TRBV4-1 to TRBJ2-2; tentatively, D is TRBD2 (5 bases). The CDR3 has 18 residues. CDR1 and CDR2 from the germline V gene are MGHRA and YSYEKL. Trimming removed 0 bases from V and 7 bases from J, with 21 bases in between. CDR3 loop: CASSQDRNKDSRYGELFF. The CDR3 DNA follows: TGCGCCAGCAGCCAAGACAGGAATAAGGACTCTCGGTACGGGGAGCTGTTTTTT.

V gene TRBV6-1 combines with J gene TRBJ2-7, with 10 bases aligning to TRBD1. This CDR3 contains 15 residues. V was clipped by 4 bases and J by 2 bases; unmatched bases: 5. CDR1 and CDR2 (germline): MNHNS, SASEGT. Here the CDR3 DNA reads TGTGCCAGCAGTGTTCGGACAGGGGGAGCCTACGAGCAGTACTTC. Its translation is CASSVRTGGAYEQYF.

CDR3 DNA sequence: TGTGCCTGCCAACTTAGACTTGGAGGCTACGAGCAGTACTTC. It codes for CACQLRLGGYEQYF. This chain joins TRBV30 and TRBJ2-7; perhaps TRBD2 as D (5 bases). CDR1 GTSNPN and CDR2 SVGIG come from the germline V gene (reference sequence). The CDR3 contains 14 residues. The V and J ends lost 6 bases and 3 bases respectively, with 18 bases between them. Full variable domain (remainder filled in from reference TRBV30 and TRBJ2-7): SQTIHQWPATLVQPVGSPLSLECTVEGTSNPNLYWYRQAAGRGLQLLFYSVGIGQISSEVPQNLSASRPQDRQFILSSKKLLLSDSGFYLCACQLRLGGYEQYFGPGTRLTVT.

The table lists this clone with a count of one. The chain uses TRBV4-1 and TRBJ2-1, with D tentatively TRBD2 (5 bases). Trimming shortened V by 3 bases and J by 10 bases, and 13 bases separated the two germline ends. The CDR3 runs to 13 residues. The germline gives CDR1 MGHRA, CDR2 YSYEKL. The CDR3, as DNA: TGCGCCAGCAGCCACCGAGGGTCAAAGGAGCAGTTCTTC. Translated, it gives CASSHRGSKEQFF.

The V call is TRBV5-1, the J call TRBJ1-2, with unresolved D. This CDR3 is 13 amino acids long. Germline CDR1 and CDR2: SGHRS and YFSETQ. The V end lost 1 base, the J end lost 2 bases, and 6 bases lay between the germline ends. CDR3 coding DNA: TGCGCCAGCAGCTTGACGGAGAACTATGGCTACACCTTC. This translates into CASSLTENYGYTF.

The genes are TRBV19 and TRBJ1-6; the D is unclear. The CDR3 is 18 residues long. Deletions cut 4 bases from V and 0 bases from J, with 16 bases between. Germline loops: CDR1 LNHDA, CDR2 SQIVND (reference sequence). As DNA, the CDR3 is TGTGCCAGTAGTACCCCCAGCGGGAGGAGCTCCTATAATTCACCCCTCCACTTT. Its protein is CASSTPSGRSSYNSPLHF. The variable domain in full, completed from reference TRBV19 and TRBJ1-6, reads DGGITQSPKYLFRKEGQNVTLSCEQNLNHDAMYWYRQDPGQGLRLIYYSQIVNDFQKGDIAEGYSVSREKKESFPLTVTSAQKNPTAFYLCASSTPSGRSSYNSPLHFGNGTRLTVT.